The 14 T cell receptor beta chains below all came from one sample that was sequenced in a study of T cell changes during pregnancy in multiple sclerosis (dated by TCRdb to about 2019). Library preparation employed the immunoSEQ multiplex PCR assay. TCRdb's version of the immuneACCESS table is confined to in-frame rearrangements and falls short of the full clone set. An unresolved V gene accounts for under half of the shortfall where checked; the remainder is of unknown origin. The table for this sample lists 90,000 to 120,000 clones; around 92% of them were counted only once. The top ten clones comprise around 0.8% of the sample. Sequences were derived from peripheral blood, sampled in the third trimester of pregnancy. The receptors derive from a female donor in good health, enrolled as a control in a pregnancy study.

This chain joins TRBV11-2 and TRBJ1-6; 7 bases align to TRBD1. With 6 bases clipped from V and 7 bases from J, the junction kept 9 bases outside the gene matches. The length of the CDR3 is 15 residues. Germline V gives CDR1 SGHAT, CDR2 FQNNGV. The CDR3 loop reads CASRDPGQLNSPLHF. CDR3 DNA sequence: TGTGCCAGCAGAGATCCGGGACAGTTAAATTCACCCCTCCACTTT. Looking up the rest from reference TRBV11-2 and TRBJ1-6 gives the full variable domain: EAGVAQSPRYKIIEKRQSVAFWCNPISGHATLYWYQQILGQGPKLLIQFQNNGVVDDSQLPKDRFSAERLKGVDSTLKIQPAKLEDSAVYLCASRDPGQLNSPLHFGNGTRLTVT.

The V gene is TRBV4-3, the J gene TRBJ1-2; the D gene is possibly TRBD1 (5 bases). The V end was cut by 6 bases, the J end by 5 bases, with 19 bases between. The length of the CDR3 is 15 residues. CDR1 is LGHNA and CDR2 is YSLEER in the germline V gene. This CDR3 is CASRSGTEAGYGYTF. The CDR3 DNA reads TGCGCCAGCAGGTCCGGGACGGAGGCGGGATATGGCTACACCTTC.

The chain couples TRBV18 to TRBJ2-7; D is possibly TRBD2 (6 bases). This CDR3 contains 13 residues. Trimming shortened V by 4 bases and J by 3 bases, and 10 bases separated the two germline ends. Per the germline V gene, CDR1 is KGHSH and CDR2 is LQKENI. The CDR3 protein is CASSLSTSYEQYF. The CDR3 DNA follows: TGTGCCAGCTCACTGTCGACTAGCTACGAGCAGTACTTC.

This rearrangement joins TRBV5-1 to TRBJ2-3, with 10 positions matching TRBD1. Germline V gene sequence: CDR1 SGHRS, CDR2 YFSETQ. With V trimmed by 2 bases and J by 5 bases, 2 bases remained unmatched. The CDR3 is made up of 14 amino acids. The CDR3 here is CASSFDRGRDTQYF. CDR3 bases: TGCGCCAGCAGCTTTGACAGGGGGCGAGATACGCAGTATTTT.

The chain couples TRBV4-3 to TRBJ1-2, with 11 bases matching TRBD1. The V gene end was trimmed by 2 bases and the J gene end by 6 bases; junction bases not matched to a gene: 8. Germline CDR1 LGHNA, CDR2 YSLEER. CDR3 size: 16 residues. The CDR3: CASSQTTDRGRNGYTF. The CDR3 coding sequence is TGCGCCAGCAGCCAAACCACGGACAGGGGGCGGAATGGCTACACCTTC.

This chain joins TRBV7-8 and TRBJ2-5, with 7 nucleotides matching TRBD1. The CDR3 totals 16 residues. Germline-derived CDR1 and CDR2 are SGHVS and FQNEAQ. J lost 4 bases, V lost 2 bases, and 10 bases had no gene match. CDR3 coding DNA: TGTGCCAGCAGCTTAAACGGGCAGGGGGTTCGAGAGACCCAGTACTTC. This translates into CASSLNGQGVRETQYF.

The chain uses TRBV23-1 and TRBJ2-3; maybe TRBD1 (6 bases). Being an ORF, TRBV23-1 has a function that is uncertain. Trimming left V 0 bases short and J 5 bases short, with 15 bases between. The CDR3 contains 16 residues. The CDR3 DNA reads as TGCGCCAGCAGTCAATCCGACATGGGGGCGCGAGATACGCAGTATTTT. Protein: CASSQSDMGARDTQYF.

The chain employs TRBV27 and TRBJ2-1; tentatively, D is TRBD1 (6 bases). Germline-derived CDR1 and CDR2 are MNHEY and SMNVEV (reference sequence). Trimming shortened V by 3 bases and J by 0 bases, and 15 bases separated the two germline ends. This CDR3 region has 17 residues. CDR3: CASSFPPDRSSYNEQFF. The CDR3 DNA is TGTGCCAGCAGTTTCCCCCCCGACAGGAGCTCCTACAATGAGCAGTTCTTC.

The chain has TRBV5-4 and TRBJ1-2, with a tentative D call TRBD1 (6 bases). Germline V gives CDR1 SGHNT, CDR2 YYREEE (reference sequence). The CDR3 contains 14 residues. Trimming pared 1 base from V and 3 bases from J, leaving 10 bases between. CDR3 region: CASSLTGRDYGYTF. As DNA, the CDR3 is TGTGCCAGCAGCTTGACAGGGAGGGACTATGGCTACACCTTC.

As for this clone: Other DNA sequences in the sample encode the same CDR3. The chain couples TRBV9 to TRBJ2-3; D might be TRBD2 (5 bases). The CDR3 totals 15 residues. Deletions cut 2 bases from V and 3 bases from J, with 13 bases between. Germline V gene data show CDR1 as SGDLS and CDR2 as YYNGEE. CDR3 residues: CASSVGGGSTDTQYF. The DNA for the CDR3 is TGTGCCAGCAGCGTCGGCGGAGGTAGTACAGATACGCAGTATTTT.

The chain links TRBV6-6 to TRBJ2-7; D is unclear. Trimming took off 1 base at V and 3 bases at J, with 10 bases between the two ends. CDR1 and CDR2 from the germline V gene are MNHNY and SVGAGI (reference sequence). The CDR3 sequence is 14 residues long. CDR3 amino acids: CASSYFLANYEQYF. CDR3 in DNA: TGTGCCAGCAGTTACTTTTTGGCCAACTACGAGCAGTACTTC.

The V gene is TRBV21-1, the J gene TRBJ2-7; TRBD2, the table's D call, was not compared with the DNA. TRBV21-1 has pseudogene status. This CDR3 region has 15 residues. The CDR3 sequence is CASSKRCRRTYEQYF. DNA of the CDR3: TGTGCCAGCAGCAAAAGGTGTAGGAGAACCTACGAGCAGTACTTC.

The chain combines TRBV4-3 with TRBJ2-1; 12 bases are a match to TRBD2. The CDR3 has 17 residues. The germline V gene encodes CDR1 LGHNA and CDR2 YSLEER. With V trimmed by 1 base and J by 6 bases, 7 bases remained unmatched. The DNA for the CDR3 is TGCGCCAGCAGCCAAGGCATACTAGCGGGGGGCTTCAATGAGCAGTTCTTC. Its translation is CASSQGILAGGFNEQFF.

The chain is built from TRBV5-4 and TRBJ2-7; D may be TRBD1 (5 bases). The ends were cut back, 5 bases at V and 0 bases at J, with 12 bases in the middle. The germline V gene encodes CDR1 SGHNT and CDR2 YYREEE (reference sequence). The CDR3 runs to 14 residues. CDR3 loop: CASRQDQNSYEQYF. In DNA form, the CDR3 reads TGTGCCAGCAGACAGGATCAGAACTCCTACGAGCAGTACTTC.